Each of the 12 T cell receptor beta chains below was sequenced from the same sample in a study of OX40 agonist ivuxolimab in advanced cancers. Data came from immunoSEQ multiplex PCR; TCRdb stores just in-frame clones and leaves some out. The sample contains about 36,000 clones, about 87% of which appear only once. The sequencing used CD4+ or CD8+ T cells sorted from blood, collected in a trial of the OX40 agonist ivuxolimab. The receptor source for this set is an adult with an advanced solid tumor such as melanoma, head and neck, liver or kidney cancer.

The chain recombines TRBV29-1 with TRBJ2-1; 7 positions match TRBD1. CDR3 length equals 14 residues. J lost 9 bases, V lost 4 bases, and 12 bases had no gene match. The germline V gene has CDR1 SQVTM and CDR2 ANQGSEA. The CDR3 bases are TGCAGCGTTGCCCGACGCGCGGCAGGGGGTGAGCAGTTCTTC. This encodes CSVARRAAGGEQFF.

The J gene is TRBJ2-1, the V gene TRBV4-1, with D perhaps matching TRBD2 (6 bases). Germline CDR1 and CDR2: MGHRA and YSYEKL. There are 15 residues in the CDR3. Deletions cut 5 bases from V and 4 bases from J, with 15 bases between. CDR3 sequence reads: CASSEGPGSYNEQFF. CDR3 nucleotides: TGCGCCAGCAGCGAGGGCCCCGGGAGTTACAATGAGCAGTTCTTC.

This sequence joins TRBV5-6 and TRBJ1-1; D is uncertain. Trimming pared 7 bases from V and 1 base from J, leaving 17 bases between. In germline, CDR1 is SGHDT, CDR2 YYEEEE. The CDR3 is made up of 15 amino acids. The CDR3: CASRMLGRSNTEAFF. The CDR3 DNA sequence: TGTGCCAGCCGCATGTTAGGCCGATCGAACACTGAAGCTTTCTTT.

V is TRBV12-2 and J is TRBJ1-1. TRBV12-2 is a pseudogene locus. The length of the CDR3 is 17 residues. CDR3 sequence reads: CASRLVSSKLINTEAFF. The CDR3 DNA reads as TGTGCAAGTCGCTTAGTGTCAAGCAAACTAATCAACACTGAAGCTTTCTTT.

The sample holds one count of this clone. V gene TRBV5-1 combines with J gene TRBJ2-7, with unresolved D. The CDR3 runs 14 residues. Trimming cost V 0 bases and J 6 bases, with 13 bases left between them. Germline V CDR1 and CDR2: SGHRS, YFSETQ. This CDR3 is CASSLDYPIREQYF. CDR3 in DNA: TGCGCCAGCAGCTTGGACTACCCAATACGCGAGCAGTACTTC.

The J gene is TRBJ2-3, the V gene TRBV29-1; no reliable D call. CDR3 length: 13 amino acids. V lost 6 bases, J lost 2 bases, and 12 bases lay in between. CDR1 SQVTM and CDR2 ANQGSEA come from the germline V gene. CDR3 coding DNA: TGCAGCGTACTCAGGCTCCACACAGATACGCAGTATTTT. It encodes CSVLRLHTDTQYF.

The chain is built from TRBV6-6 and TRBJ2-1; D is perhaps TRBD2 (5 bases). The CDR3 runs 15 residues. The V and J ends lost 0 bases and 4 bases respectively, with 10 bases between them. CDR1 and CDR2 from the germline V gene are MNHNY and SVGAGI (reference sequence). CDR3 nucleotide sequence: TGTGCCAGCAGTTACTCCACCGGGAAATACAATGAGCAGTTCTTC. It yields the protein CASSYSTGKYNEQFF.

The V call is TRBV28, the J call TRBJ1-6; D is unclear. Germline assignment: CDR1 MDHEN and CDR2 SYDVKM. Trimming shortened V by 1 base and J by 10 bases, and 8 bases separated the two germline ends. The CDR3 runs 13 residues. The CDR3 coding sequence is TGTGCCAGCAGTTTATACCCTGGGTCACCCCTCCACTTT. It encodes CASSLYPGSPLHF.

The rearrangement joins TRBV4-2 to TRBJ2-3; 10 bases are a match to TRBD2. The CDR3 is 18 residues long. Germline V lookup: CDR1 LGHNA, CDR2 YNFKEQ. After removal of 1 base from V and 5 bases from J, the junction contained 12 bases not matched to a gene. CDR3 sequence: CASSQAPSAGGVRDTQYF. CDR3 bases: TGTGCCAGCAGCCAAGCCCCCTCAGCGGGAGGGGTACGAGATACGCAGTATTTT.

CDR3: CASSPTRTKNIQYF. Written as DNA, the CDR3 is TGTGCCAGCAGCCCTACAAGGACCAAAAACATTCAGTACTTC. This chain links TRBV7-2 with TRBJ2-4; D is undetermined. The CDR3 has 14 residues. V shed 5 bases and J shed 2 bases, with 10 bases lying between them. Per the germline V gene, CDR1 is SGHTA and CDR2 is FQGNSA.

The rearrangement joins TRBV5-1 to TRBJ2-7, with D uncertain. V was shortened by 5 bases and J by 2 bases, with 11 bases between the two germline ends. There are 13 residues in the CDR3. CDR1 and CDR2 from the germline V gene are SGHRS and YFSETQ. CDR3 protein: CASRERAPYEQYF. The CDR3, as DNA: TGCGCCAGCAGGGAACGGGCCCCCTACGAGCAGTACTTC.

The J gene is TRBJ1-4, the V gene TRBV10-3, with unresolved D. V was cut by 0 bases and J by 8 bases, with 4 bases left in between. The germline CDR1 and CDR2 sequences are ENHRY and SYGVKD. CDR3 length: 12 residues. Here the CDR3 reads CAISESGEKLFF. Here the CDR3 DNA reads TGTGCCATCAGTGAGTCTGGAGAAAAACTGTTTTTT.